A selection of T cell receptor beta chains follows, all from one sample in a study of blood T cell repertoires in COVID-19. Measured with immunoSEQ multiplex PCR; TCRdb has only the in-frame clones, and not every one. The data show 150,000 to 200,000 clones, about 92% seen once. The sequenced sample was peripheral blood. The receptors were sampled from a woman between 55 and 75 years old with COVID-19, enrolled during active disease. Each CDR3 is given with its conserved first and last residue. Each record gives: J gene, D gene, V gene, clone size, CDR3 DNA, CDR3 protein. A D gene is named only where the DNA matches it firmly. The size of a clone is reported for some rows only, either as once, few or many, or as a class for expanded clones.

J gene: TRBJ1-2; D gene: .; V gene: TRBV7-9; clone size: .; CDR3 DNA: TGTGCCAGCAGCCGTTACTATGGCTACACCTTC; CDR3 protein: CASSRYYGYTF
J gene: TRBJ1-2; D gene: .; V gene: TRBV6-2/TRBV6-3; clone size: .; CDR3 DNA: TGTGCCAGCAGTTACCTCCGAGATCTAACCCGCCTCTATGGCTACACCTTC; CDR3 protein: CASSYLRDLTRLYGYTF
J gene: TRBJ2-7; D gene: TRBD1; V gene: TRBV10-3; clone size: .; CDR3 DNA: TGTGCCATTACACAGGGGTACGAGCAGTACTTC; CDR3 protein: CAITQGYEQYF
J gene: TRBJ1-6; D gene: TRBD1; V gene: TRBV5-6; clone size: once; CDR3 DNA: TGTGCCAGCAGCTGGGGGGACAGGGTTGGTTCACCCCTCCACTTT; CDR3 protein: CASSWGDRVGSPLHF
J gene: TRBJ2-5; D gene: .; V gene: TRBV6-2/TRBV6-3; clone size: .; CDR3 DNA: TGTGCCAGCAGCCCCGTTTTAACTGGAGAGACCCAGTACTTC; CDR3 protein: CASSPVLTGETQYF
J gene: TRBJ2-3; D gene: .; V gene: TRBV3-1/TRBV3-2; clone size: .; CDR3 DNA: TGTGCCAGCAGCCAAGATGCCGCTAGCGCGGGCACAGATACGCAGTATTTT; CDR3 protein: CASSQDAASAGTDTQYF
J gene: TRBJ1-5; D gene: TRBD1; V gene: TRBV7-2; clone size: .; CDR3 DNA: TGTGCCAGCAGCTTTGACAGGGGCAACAATCAGCCCCAGCATTTT; CDR3 protein: CASSFDRGNNQPQHF
J gene: TRBJ1-5; D gene: .; V gene: TRBV5-5; clone size: .; CDR3 DNA: TGTGCCAGCAGCCCCGGGGGGGGAATCAATCAGCCCCAGCATTTT; CDR3 protein: CASSPGGGINQPQHF
J gene: TRBJ1-5; D gene: .; V gene: TRBV6-5; clone size: .; CDR3 DNA: TGTGCCAGCAGTTCCTCAAAGCCAGGGGCGCAGCCCCAGCATTTT; CDR3 protein: CASSSSKPGAQPQHF
J gene: TRBJ1-2; D gene: TRBD1; V gene: TRBV2; clone size: .; CDR3 DNA: TGTGCCAGCAGTTATCGGGGACAGGGGAACTATGGCTACACCTTC; CDR3 protein: CASSYRGQGNYGYTF
J gene: TRBJ1-1; D gene: .; V gene: TRBV7-9; clone size: .; CDR3 DNA: TGTGCCAGCAGCTTATCCTCAGGTTCCCCTGAAGCTTTCTTT; CDR3 protein: CASSLSSGSPEAFF
J gene: TRBJ1-5; D gene: .; V gene: TRBV2; clone size: .; CDR3 DNA: TGTGCCAGCAGTGAAGGGGAGCGCAGAACTCAGCCCCAGCATTTT; CDR3 protein: CASSEGERRTQPQHF
J gene: TRBJ1-1; D gene: TRBD1; V gene: TRBV6-6; clone size: once; CDR3 DNA: TGTGCCAGCAACCGAAGGACAGGATCGACCACTGAAGCTTTCTTT; CDR3 protein: CASNRRTGSTTEAFF
J gene: TRBJ2-7; D gene: .; V gene: TRBV29-1; clone size: .; CDR3 DNA: TGCAGCGTTGTGTCGACAGTCTACGAGCAGTACTTC; CDR3 protein: CSVVSTVYEQYF
J gene: TRBJ1-1; D gene: .; V gene: TRBV4-3; clone size: .; CDR3 DNA: TGCGCCAGCAGCCAAGAGGCCGTTTCTGAAGCTTTCTTT; CDR3 protein: CASSQEAVSEAFF
J gene: TRBJ1-4; D gene: TRBD1; V gene: TRBV23-1; clone size: .; CDR3 DNA: TGCGCCAGCAGTCTACAGGACAGGCCTTTACCCGCAACTAATGAAAAACTGTTTTTT; CDR3 protein: CASSLQDRPLPATNEKLFF
J gene: TRBJ2-7; D gene: .; V gene: TRBV18; clone size: once; CDR3 DNA: TGTGCCAGCTCACCATCGTATGACAGCTACGAGCAGTACTTC; CDR3 protein: CASSPSYDSYEQYF
J gene: TRBJ1-2; D gene: TRBD1; V gene: TRBV10-3; clone size: .; CDR3 DNA: TGTGCCACGACAGGGGACTATGGCTACACCTTC; CDR3 protein: CATTGDYGYTF
J gene: TRBJ2-1; D gene: .; V gene: TRBV19; clone size: .; CDR3 DNA: TGTGCCAGTAGTATAGCGGCAGGACATAGCTCCTACAATGAGCAGTTCTTC; CDR3 protein: CASSIAAGHSSYNEQFF
J gene: TRBJ2-7; D gene: TRBD2; V gene: TRBV5-1; clone size: .; CDR3 DNA: TGCGCCAGCAGCCCCGGGACTAGCGGGGTCAGCTCCTACGAGCAGTACTTC; CDR3 protein: CASSPGTSGVSSYEQYF
J gene: TRBJ1-2; D gene: .; V gene: TRBV6-2/TRBV6-3; clone size: .; CDR3 DNA: TGTGCCAGCAGTTACTCTCCCCTGACTAGCGGCTACACCTTC; CDR3 protein: CASSYSPLTSGYTF
J gene: TRBJ1-1; D gene: TRBD1; V gene: TRBV19; clone size: .; CDR3 DNA: TGTGCCAGTAGTATTCAGGGGGCGAACACTGAAGCTTTCTTT; CDR3 protein: CASSIQGANTEAFF
J gene: TRBJ1-2; D gene: .; V gene: TRBV9; clone size: .; CDR3 DNA: TGTGCCAGCAGGGGAACAGGTTTGAGGCACACCTTC; CDR3 protein: CASRGTGLRHTF
J gene: TRBJ2-2; D gene: .; V gene: TRBV4-3; clone size: .; CDR3 DNA: TGCGCCAGCAGCCAAGATCGTGCAGGAAAAAACACCGGGGAGCTGTTTTTT; CDR3 protein: CASSQDRAGKNTGELFF
J gene: TRBJ1-6; D gene: .; V gene: TRBV2; clone size: .; CDR3 DNA: TGTGCCAGCACCCCGCCGGGCGGGCGTTCACCCCTCCACTTT; CDR3 protein: CASTPPGGRSPLHF
J gene: TRBJ2-7; D gene: TRBD1; V gene: TRBV4-2; clone size: .; CDR3 DNA: TGTGCCAGCAGCCGGGACAGGCGGGACGAGCAGTACTTC; CDR3 protein: CASSRDRRDEQYF
J gene: TRBJ1-1; D gene: TRBD1; V gene: TRBV19; clone size: .; CDR3 DNA: TGTGCCAGTAGTAGAATTACAGGGGACACTGAAGCTTTCTTT; CDR3 protein: CASSRITGDTEAFF
J gene: TRBJ1-2; D gene: .; V gene: TRBV19; clone size: .; CDR3 DNA: TGTGCCAGTAGTATAGACAGGGAAGGACGCGGCTACACCTTC; CDR3 protein: CASSIDREGRGYTF
J gene: TRBJ1-2; D gene: TRBD1; V gene: TRBV6-5; clone size: .; CDR3 DNA: TGTGCCAGCAGTCGGACAGGGGGCGGCTATGGCTACACCTTC; CDR3 protein: CASSRTGGGYGYTF
J gene: TRBJ2-2; D gene: .; V gene: TRBV7-2; clone size: .; CDR3 DNA: TGTGCCAGCAGCTTCCCAAACACCGGGGAGCTGTTTTTT; CDR3 protein: CASSFPNTGELFF
J gene: TRBJ2-1; D gene: .; V gene: TRBV3-1/TRBV3-2; clone size: once; CDR3 DNA: TGTGCCAGCAGCCTCCAGGGTAATGAGCAGTTCTTC; CDR3 protein: CASSLQGNEQFF
J gene: TRBJ1-5; D gene: .; V gene: TRBV5-4; clone size: .; CDR3 DNA: TGTGCCAGCAACATAAATCAGCCCCAGCATTTT; CDR3 protein: CASNINQPQHF
J gene: TRBJ2-7; D gene: TRBD1; V gene: TRBV5-1; clone size: .; CDR3 DNA: TGCGCCAGCAGCCCCGCTTGGGACAGGAGAGGACAAGAGCAGTACTTC; CDR3 protein: CASSPAWDRRGQEQYF
J gene: TRBJ1-2; D gene: TRBD1; V gene: TRBV9; clone size: .; CDR3 DNA: TGTGCCAGCAGCGTAGGAAAGGACAGGAACTATGGCTACACCTTC; CDR3 protein: CASSVGKDRNYGYTF
J gene: TRBJ1-2; D gene: .; V gene: TRBV13; clone size: .; CDR3 DNA: TGTGCCAGCTCCGAAGGCAATCGAGGGAACTATGGCTACACCTTC; CDR3 protein: CASSEGNRGNYGYTF
J gene: TRBJ1-2; D gene: .; V gene: TRBV6-5; clone size: .; CDR3 DNA: TGTGCCAGCATGGGAGGGTTCCCCGCTAACTATGGCTACACCTTC; CDR3 protein: CASMGGFPANYGYTF
J gene: TRBJ1-4; D gene: TRBD1; V gene: TRBV5-6; clone size: .; CDR3 DNA: TGTGCCAGCAGCCTGTGGACAGGGGGATGGAAACTGTTTTTT; CDR3 protein: CASSLWTGGWKLFF
J gene: TRBJ2-3; D gene: .; V gene: TRBV6-2/TRBV6-3; clone size: .; CDR3 DNA: TGTGCCAGCAGTTACTCGACGGGAGATACGCAGTATTTT; CDR3 protein: CASSYSTGDTQYF
J gene: TRBJ1-2; D gene: .; V gene: TRBV3-1/TRBV3-2; clone size: .; CDR3 DNA: TGTGCCAGCAGCCAAGTTCAGGGGAGCGGAGCCGGCTACACCTTC; CDR3 protein: CASSQVQGSGAGYTF
J gene: TRBJ2-2; D gene: TRBD2; V gene: TRBV4-2; clone size: .; CDR3 DNA: TGTGCCAGCAGCCAAGCAGCGGGGGGGGCCATAAGCGGGGAGCTGTTTTTT; CDR3 protein: CASSQAAGGAISGELFF
J gene: TRBJ1-2; D gene: .; V gene: TRBV19; clone size: once; CDR3 DNA: TGTGCCAGTAGTATGGGGGCCAGGGGTGGCTATGGCTACACCTTC; CDR3 protein: CASSMGARGGYGYTF
J gene: TRBJ1-1; D gene: .; V gene: TRBV4-2; clone size: .; CDR3 DNA: TGTGCCAGCAGCCAAGATTTTCCAGGGGACGGAACTGAAGCTTTCTTT; CDR3 protein: CASSQDFPGDGTEAFF
J gene: TRBJ1-6; D gene: TRBD1; V gene: TRBV25-1; clone size: .; CDR3 DNA: TGTGCCAGCAGGGGGGACAGGGGGAGAACTTCACCCCTCCACTTT; CDR3 protein: CASRGDRGRTSPLHF
J gene: TRBJ2-3; D gene: TRBD2; V gene: TRBV29-1; clone size: .; CDR3 DNA: TGCAGCGTTGCGGGACTAGCGGGGGTAGATACGCAGTATTTT; CDR3 protein: CSVAGLAGVDTQYF
J gene: TRBJ1-3; D gene: TRBD1; V gene: TRBV5-1; clone size: .; CDR3 DNA: TGCGCCAGCAGCTGGGGACAGGGGCAGAACACCATATATTTT; CDR3 protein: CASSWGQGQNTIYF
J gene: TRBJ2-5; D gene: .; V gene: TRBV5-1; clone size: once; CDR3 DNA: TGCGCCAGCAGCCCTTACGCGGTCCAAGAGACCCAGTACTTC; CDR3 protein: CASSPYAVQETQYF
J gene: TRBJ2-7; D gene: TRBD1; V gene: TRBV27; clone size: .; CDR3 DNA: TGTGCCAGCAGGCGTACCGGGACAGACCCCTACGAGCAGTACTTC; CDR3 protein: CASRRTGTDPYEQYF